This T cell receptor (beta chain) was sequenced for a study of shared clonotypes between healthy human individuals. Study-level background: There were three CD4 naive, three CD4 memory, two CD8 naive and one CD8 memory plates per donor. Whole-study results and caveats: Non-shared clonotypes showed lower generation probabilities than clonotypes common to all four donors.

Germline V lookup: CDR1 SQVTM, CDR2 ANQGSEA. The V segment lost 7 bases and the J segment 6 bases; nucleotides outside the gene matches: 9. This CDR3 comprises 14 residues. In regard to this clone: Its antigen remains unknown.

Naive CD8 isolation took CD45RO-negative cells positively selected for CCR7 and excluded terminally differentiated effector memory CD45RA+ cells. Donors were healthy HIV-negative adults without recently reported acute infections or vaccinations. Assay: immunoSEQ multiplex PCR; the TCRdb copy retains only in-frame clones and omits some. The top ten clones hold approximately 0.2% of a sample with fewer than 1 million clones, just over 95% of them seen once. Sequenced input: naive CD8+ T cells sorted from blood. This receptor was taken from a man aged 25 to 40 in good health. V and J are TRBV29-1 and TRBJ2-1; 10 bases are shared with TRBD2. The CDR3 region is CSAVAGGFLNEQFF. CDR3 in DNA: TGCAGCGCCGTAGCGGGAGGCTTCCTCAATGAGCAGTTCTTC.